This T cell receptor (beta chain) was observed in a study of blood T cell repertoires in COVID-19 (dated by TCRdb to the early 2020s). Context from the whole study: Samples covering the acute and convalescent phases of COVID-19 were provided by collaborators in the United States, Italy and Spain. The material from the prospective study consisted of cDNA or gDNA derived from T cells, B-cell-depleted T cells, or PBMCs. The dataset comprised deeply sampled blood TCRbeta repertoires from subjects exposed to, actively infected with, or recovered from COVID-19. The repertoires were made available in a free public database intended to serve as a resource for research on the immune response to SARS-CoV-2. Samples came from the ongoing ImmuneRACE study (first 160 participants) plus 1,254 subjects from 6 global collaborators. A de-identified subject ID, COVID-19 status, age in years and sex were almost always included in the sample metadata. Where available, HLA class I and class II types were obtained from metadata supplied by the sample provider rather than from assay-based typing.

The immunoSEQ Assay, a bias-controlled multiplex PCR, was used to amplify TCRbeta CDR3 regions from genomic DNA. In the authors' own workflow: The number of nucleated cells in each sample was estimated by amplification of reference gene primers within the assay. To quantify the absolute abundance of each unique TCRbeta CDR3 rearrangement, sequence reads were collapsed and filtered. Productive Simpson clonality was computed per sample as the square root of Simpson's diversity index over productive rearrangements. Imported from immuneACCESS, the table was reduced by TCRdb to in-frame sequences with V and J called. These copies leave out some clones; in studies compared against another copy, an unresolved V gene accounts for under half, and the cause of the remainder is not known. D and trimming were read from the DNA, whereas the V and J calls and clone size are those reported in that table. For this sample there are about 170,000 clones; approximately 86% appear just once. Roughly 8.1% of the sample belongs to the ten largest clones.

Note on this clone: Which antigen it targets is not known. There are no base qualities to consult, and no much larger clone falls within one base.

General conclusions and limits of the study: The quantity of clinical and demographic metadata differed by source and by participant and was supplied without curation.

In Seattle, one collaborating source enrolled patients while the infection was active and tracked those patients longitudinally over the course of disease. Collaborating institutions collected whole blood in K2EDTA tubes following their own protocols. Collaborator samples were shipped for TCRbeta analysis as frozen whole blood, isolated PBMCs, or DNA extracted from either sample type. The sample comprised peripheral blood. This receptor was taken from a woman aged 80 or older with COVID-19, enrolled during active disease.

Here is the DNA: TGCGCCAGCAGCTTGGGTTCAGCGTCTCAAGCTTTCTTT. Its protein product is CASSLGSASQAFF. The sequence is built from TRBV5-1 and TRBJ1-1, with the identity of the D gene unclear. Counted from cysteine to phenylalanine, this CDR3 has 13 amino acids. The entry retains the CDR3 DNA only, 39 bases that are in frame from base 1. V is shortened by 0 bases, J by 9 bases, and the region joining them spans 12 bases. According to the germline V gene, CDR1 reads SGHRS and CDR2 reads YFSETQ.